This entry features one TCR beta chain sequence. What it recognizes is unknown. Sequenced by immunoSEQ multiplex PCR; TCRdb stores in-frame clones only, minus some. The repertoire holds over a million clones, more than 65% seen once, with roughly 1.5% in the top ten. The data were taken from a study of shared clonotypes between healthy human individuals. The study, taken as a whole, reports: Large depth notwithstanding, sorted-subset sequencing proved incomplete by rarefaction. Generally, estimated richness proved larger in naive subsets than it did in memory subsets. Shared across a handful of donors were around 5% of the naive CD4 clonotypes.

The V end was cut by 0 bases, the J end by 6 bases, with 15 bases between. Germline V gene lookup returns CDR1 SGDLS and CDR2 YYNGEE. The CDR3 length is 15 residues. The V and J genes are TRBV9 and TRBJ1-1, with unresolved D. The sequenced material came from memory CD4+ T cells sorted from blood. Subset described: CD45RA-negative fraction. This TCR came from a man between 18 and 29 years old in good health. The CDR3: CASSVVTRSGSEAFF. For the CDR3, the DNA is TGTGCCAGCAGCGTAGTCACCCGGTCGGGTTCTGAAGCTTTCTTT.